The clone carrying this TCR beta chain was recorded at least ten times. TCRdb analysed the 5' RACE reads with MiXCR anew, one entry per CDR3 protein. The table has some 390,000 distinct CDR3 sequences, approximately 5.7% seen once. This CDR3 is built from 12 residues. Between the trimmed V and J ends, which lost 7 bases and 8 bases, there was a span of 13 bases. CDR1 and CDR2 from the germline V gene are SGHRS and YFSETQ. This sample is part of a study of T cells after yellow fever vaccination. The TCR was taken from a man aged 25-40 years who received the YFV17D yellow fever vaccine. The sequenced sample was PBMCs, obtained 5 days after the yellow fever booster vaccination. The gene calls are TRBV5-1 and TRBJ2-1; D is uncertain. The CDR3 DNA follows: TGCGCCAGCCACGAAGGTCTATATGAGCAGTTCTTC. Amino acid sequence: CASHEGLYEQFF.